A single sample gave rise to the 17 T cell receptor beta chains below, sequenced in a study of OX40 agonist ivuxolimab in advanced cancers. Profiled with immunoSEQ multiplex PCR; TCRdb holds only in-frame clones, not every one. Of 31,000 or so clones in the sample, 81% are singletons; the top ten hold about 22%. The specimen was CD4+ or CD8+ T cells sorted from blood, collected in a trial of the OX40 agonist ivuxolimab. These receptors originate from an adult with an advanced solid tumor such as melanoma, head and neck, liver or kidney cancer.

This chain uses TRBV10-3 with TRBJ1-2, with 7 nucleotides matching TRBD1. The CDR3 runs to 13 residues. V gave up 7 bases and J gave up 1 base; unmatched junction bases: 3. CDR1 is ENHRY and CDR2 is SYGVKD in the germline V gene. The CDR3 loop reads CAIKGQSNYGYTF. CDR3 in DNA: TGTGCCATCAAGGGACAGAGTAACTATGGCTACACCTTC.

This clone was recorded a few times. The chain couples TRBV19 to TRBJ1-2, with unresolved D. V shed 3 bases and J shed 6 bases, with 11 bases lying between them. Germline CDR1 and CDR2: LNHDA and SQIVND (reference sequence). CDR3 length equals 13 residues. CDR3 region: CASSIYSGDGYTF. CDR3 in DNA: TGTGCCAGTAGTATTTATTCAGGAGATGGCTACACCTTC.

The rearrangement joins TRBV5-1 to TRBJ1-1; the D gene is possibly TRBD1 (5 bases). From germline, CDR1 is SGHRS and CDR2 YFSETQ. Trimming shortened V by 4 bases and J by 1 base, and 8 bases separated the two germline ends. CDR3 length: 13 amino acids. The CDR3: CASSLQGNTEAFF. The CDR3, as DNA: TGCGCCAGCAGCCTCCAGGGGAACACTGAAGCTTTCTTT.

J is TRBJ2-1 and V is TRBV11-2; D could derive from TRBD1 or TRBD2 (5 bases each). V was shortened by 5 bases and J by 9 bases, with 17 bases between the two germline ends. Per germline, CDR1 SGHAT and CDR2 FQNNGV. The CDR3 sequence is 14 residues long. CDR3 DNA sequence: TGTGCCAGCAGCACGGGGCCCGGGCAGGTTGAGCAGTTCTTC. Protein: CASSTGPGQVEQFF.

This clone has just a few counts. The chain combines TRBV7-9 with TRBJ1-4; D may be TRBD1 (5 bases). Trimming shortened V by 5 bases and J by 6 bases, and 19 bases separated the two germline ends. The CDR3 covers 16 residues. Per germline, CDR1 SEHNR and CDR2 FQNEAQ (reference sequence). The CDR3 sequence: CASSGTSEDKYEKLFF. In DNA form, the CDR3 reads TGTGCCAGCAGCGGGACCTCGGAGGACAAATATGAAAAACTGTTTTTT. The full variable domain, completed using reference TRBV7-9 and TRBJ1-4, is DTGVSQNPRHKITKRGQNVTFRCDPISEHNRLYWYRQTLGQGPEFLTYFQNEAQLEKSRLLSDRFSAERPKGSFSTLEIQRTEQGDSAMYLCASSGTSEDKYEKLFFGSGTQLSVL.

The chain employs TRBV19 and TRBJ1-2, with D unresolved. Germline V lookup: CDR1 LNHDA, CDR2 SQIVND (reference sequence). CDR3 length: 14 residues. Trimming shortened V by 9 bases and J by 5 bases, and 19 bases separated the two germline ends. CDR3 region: CASHSRQVNYGYTF. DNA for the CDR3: TGTGCCAGCCACTCCCGGCAGGTTAATTATGGCTACACCTTC.

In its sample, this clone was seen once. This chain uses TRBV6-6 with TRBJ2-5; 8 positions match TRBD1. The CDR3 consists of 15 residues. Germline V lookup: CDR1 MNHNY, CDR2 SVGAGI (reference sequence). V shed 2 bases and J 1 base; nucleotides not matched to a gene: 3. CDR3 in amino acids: CASSYQGAIQETQYF. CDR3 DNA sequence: TGTGCCAGCAGTTACCAGGGGGCCATCCAAGAGACCCAGTACTTC.

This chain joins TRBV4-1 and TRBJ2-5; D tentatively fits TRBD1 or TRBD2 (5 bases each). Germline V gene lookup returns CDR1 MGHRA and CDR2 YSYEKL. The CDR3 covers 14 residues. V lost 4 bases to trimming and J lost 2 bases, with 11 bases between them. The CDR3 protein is CASSPGTLQETQYF. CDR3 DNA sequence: TGCGCCAGCAGCCCCGGGACGCTTCAAGAGACCCAGTACTTC.

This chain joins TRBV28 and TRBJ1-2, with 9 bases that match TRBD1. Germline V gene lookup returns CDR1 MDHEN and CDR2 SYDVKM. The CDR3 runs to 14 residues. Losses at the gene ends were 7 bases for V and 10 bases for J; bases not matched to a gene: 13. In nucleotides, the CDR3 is TGTGCCAGCATCGCTCCGCCGGGACAGGGAATCTACACCTTC. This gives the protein CASIAPPGQGIYTF.

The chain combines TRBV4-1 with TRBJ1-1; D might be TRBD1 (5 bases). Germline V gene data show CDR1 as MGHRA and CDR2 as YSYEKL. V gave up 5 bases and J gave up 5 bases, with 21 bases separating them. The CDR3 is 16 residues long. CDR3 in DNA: TGCGCCAGCAGCAAACCTGCCTGGGGGGGTCAAACTGAAGCTTTCTTT. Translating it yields CASSKPAWGGQTEAFF.

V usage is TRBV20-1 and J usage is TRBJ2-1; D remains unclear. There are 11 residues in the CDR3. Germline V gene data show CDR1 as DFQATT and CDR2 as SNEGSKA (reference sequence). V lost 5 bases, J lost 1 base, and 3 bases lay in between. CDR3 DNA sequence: TGCAGTGCTTTATCCTACAATGAGCAGTTCTTC. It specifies CSALSYNEQFF.

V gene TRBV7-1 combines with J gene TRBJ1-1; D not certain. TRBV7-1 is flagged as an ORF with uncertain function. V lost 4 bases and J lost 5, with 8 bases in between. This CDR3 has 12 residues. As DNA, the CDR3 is TGTGCCAGCAGCTTTCCGGGGACTGAAGCTTTCTTT. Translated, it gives CASSFPGTEAFF.

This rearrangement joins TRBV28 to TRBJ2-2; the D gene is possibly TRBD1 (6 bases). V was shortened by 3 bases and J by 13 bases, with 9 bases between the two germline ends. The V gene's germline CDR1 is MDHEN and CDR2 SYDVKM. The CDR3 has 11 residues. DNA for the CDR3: TGTGCCAGCAGTTTCAGGGGTAGGCTGTTTTTT. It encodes CASSFRGRLFF.

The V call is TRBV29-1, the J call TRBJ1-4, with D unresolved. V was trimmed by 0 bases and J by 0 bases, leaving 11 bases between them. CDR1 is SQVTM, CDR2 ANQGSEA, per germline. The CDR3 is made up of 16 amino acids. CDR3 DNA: TGCAGCGTTGAAGATCTCACAGTCGCAACTAATGAAAAACTGTTTTTT. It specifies CSVEDLTVATNEKLFF.

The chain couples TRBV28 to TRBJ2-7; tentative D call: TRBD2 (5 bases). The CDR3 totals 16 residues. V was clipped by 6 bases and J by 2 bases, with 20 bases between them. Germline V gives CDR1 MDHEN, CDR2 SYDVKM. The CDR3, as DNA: TGTGCCAGCAGCCCAACCACTAGGGTTGGGGCCTACGAGCAGTACTTC. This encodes CASSPTTRVGAYEQYF.

CDR3 residues: CASSSAGLNQPQHF. The CDR3 nucleotides read TGTGCCAGCAGCAGTGCAGGGTTAAATCAGCCCCAGCATTTT. The chain is built from TRBV2 and TRBJ1-5; maybe TRBD1 (5 bases). CDR3 length: 14 amino acids. Germline assignment: CDR1 SNHLY and CDR2 FYNNEI. V gave up 6 bases and J gave up 4 bases, with 13 bases separating them.

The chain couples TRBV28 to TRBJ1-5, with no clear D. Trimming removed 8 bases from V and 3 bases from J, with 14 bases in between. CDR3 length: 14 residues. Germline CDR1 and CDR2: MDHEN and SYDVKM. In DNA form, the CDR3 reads TGTGCCAGCGCGATGGCCTTTTCCAATCAGCCCCAGCATTTT. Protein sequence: CASAMAFSNQPQHF.